These 9 T cell receptor beta chains originate from one sample sequenced in a study of blood T cell repertoires in COVID-19 (dated by TCRdb to 2019 to 2021). Library generation was performed with the immunoSEQ multiplex PCR assay. Imported from immuneACCESS, the table was reduced by TCRdb to in-frame sequences with V and J called. These copies leave out some clones; in studies compared against another copy, an unresolved V gene accounts for under half, and the cause of the remainder is not known. This sample holds nearly 110,000 clones; approximately 88% were observed only once. The top ten clonotypes cover around 4.2% of the sample. Sequencing was carried out using peripheral blood. These receptors originate from a human donor in a cohort sampled during active COVID-19.

The genes are TRBV6-4 and TRBJ1-1; no clear D gene. CDR1 is MRHNA, CDR2 SNTAGT, per germline. Trimming took 4 bases from V and 0 from J, leaving 9 bases between them. CDR3 length equals 14 residues. CDR3 nucleotide sequence: TGTGCCAGCAGTGTCTCTTCAATGAACACTGAAGCTTTCTTT. Translating gives CASSVSSMNTEAFF.

The chain has TRBV7-2 and TRBJ2-2; 7 positions match TRBD1. V lost 4 bases to trimming and J lost 3 bases; unmatched junction nucleotides: 5. Germline CDR1 SGHTA, CDR2 FQGNSA. The CDR3 totals 15 residues. Here the CDR3 reads CASSYNRGDTGELFF. Written as DNA, the CDR3 is TGTGCCAGCAGCTACAACAGGGGTGACACCGGGGAGCTGTTTTTT.

The chain carries TRBV7-2 and TRBJ2-1, with a weak D call TRBD2 (5 bases). V was cut by 5 bases and J by 1 base, with 9 bases left in between. CDR1 is SGHTA, CDR2 FQGNSA, per germline. The length of the CDR3 is 14 residues. CDR3 region: CASSPGGSYNEQFF. The CDR3 DNA reads as TGTGCCAGCAGCCCCGGCGGGTCCTACAATGAGCAGTTCTTC.

The rearrangement links TRBV6-2 or TRBV6-3 to TRBJ2-3; no definite D call. CDR1 is MNHEY and CDR2 is SVGEGT in the germline V gene. The V end was cut by 2 bases, the J end by 14 bases, with 14 bases between. This CDR3 is built from 12 residues. DNA of the CDR3: TGTGCCAGCAGTTACCCGCTACAGAGACGGTATTTT. Its translation is CASSYPLQRRYF.

This clone was found a few times. This sequence joins TRBV6-5 and TRBJ2-7, with a possible D match to TRBD2 (6 bases). This CDR3 is built from 13 residues. Per the germline V gene, CDR1 is MNHEY and CDR2 is SVGAGI. V was clipped by 8 bases and J by 1 base, with 12 bases between them. CDR3: CASRTGTSYEQYF. CDR3 nucleotide sequence: TGTGCCAGCCGGACCGGGACTTCCTACGAGCAGTACTTC.

This chain links TRBV27 with TRBJ2-1; 7 bases fit TRBD2. Germline CDR1 MNHEY, CDR2 SMNVEV (reference sequence). This CDR3 region has 15 residues. The V and J ends lost 3 bases and 8 bases, in that order; junction bases with no gene match: 10. The CDR3 sequence: CASSFRGRARDEQFF. CDR3 nucleotides: TGTGCCAGCAGTTTTCGTGGGAGGGCCCGCGATGAGCAGTTCTTC.

The chain is built from TRBV5-1 and TRBJ1-1, with TRBD1 identical over 8 bases. The germline gives CDR1 SGHRS, CDR2 YFSETQ. J was trimmed by 4 bases and V by 4 bases; bases with no gene match: 6. This CDR3 has 14 residues. The CDR3 is CASSGDRWVTEAFF. DNA for the CDR3: TGCGCCAGCAGCGGGGACAGGTGGGTCACTGAAGCTTTCTTT.

The chain uses TRBV28 and TRBJ1-1, with unresolved D. The CDR3 length is 13 residues. CDR1 is MDHEN, CDR2 SYDVKM, per germline. With 4 bases removed from V and 8 bases from J, the gap between germline ends came to 14 bases. In nucleotides, the CDR3 is TGTGCCAGCAGTTCCTCGGTGGAGCGGGAAGCTTTCTTT. This codes for CASSSSVEREAFF.

The rearrangement joins TRBV21-1 to TRBJ2-5; the table's D call of TRBD2 was not tested on the DNA. TRBV21-1 is reported as a pseudogene. The CDR3 consists of 15 residues. Here the CDR3 reads CASSTAGGVQETQYF. CDR3 DNA sequence: TGTGCCAGCAGCACAGCGGGAGGGGTCCAAGAGACCCAGTACTTC.